This TCR beta chain was observed in a study of shared clonotypes between healthy human individuals. Broader study findings: Only a few donors were included, so the genetic and exposure-history diversity represented was limited.

Germline V gene sequence: CDR1 SQVTM, CDR2 ANQGSEA. The CDR3 loop spans 13 amino acids. Losses at the gene ends were 3 bases for V and 8 bases for J; bases not matched to a gene: 6. Genomic DNA (from each subset) was split evenly across several immunoSEQ plates. Only in-frame clones appear in the TCRdb table, and some are missing; sequencing was by immunoSEQ multiplex PCR. This table holds around 1.9 million clones, over 85% found once. Comment on this clone: The antigen is undetermined.

In the naive CD8 group, cells lacked CD45RO and were positively selected for CCR7, so terminally differentiated effector memory CD45RA+ cells were left out. The receptor was isolated from a man between 18 and 29 years old in good health. Some clones in this sample may be carry-over from other donors' samples. The specimen sequenced was naive CD8+ T cells from PBMCs. The rearrangement joins TRBV29-1 to TRBJ2-1; 8 nucleotides agree with TRBD2. For the CDR3, the DNA is TGCAGCGTTGAGTCTGGCGGGGGGTATGAGCAGTTCTTC. Translating gives CSVESGGGYEQFF.